This TCR beta chain came from a study of somatic mutations in cytotoxic T cells in rheumatoid arthritis. Clones were sequenced by immunoSEQ multiplex PCR, and TCRdb holds only the in-frame ones, with some missing. The sample records some 23,000 clones, 80% to 90% being singletons. The length of the CDR3 is 19 residues. Flow cytometry served to check the purity of CD4+ and CD8+ cells, which were isolated by positive magnetic bead selection. Study-wide results and caveats: No age-related increase in CD8+ clonality was seen in healthy controls, but one was seen in rheumatoid arthritis patients.

As for this clone: Its antigen is as yet unknown.

The sample comprised CD8+ T cells sorted from blood. The chain couples TRBV21-1 to TRBJ2-5; the table's TRBD2 call for D was not verified on the DNA. TRBV21-1 is a known pseudogene. This sequence originates from an adult with rheumatoid arthritis. The CDR3 sequence is CASSKEGSGARNYEETQYF. In DNA form, the CDR3 reads TGTGCCAGCAGCAAGGAAGGTAGCGGGGCCCGGAATTACGAAGAGACCCAGTACTTC.